These 10 T cell receptor beta chains share one sample of origin, sequenced in a study of cytomegalovirus exposure and HLA in healthy donors. The PCR had 60 Vbeta and 13 Jbeta primers. TCRdb keeps only in-frame clones here, not all; method: immunoSEQ multiplex PCR. The sample includes 150,000 to 200,000 clones. The source material was PBMCs. All receptors come from a woman aged 18-29 years in good health and CMV-seropositive.

CDR3 in DNA: TGTGCCAGCATAATAATGGGAACAGGGGGCTATGGCTACACCTTC. Translation: CASIIMGTGGYGYTF. The rearrangement links TRBV7-9 to TRBJ1-2; 8 positions agree with TRBD1. The trim removed 7 bases at V and 4 bases at J, leaving 11 bases unmatched. Germline CDR1 and CDR2: SEHNR and FQNEAQ (reference sequence). The CDR3 is made up of 15 amino acids.

V and J are TRBV30 and TRBJ2-4, with unresolved D. Trimming removed 1 base at V and 0 bases at J, with 10 bases between. The CDR3 is made up of 15 amino acids. Germline lookup yields CDR1 GTSNPN and CDR2 SVGIG (reference sequence). The CDR3 reads CAWSELMLAKNIQYF. CDR3 nucleotides: TGTGCCTGGAGTGAGCTTATGCTAGCCAAAAACATTCAGTACTTC.

The rearrangement joins TRBV2 to TRBJ2-1; TRBD2 matches 8 bases. Germline trimming cut 7 bases from V and 2 bases from J; bases unmatched to any gene: 4. The germline gives CDR1 SNHLY, CDR2 FYNNEI. The CDR3 spans 14 residues. The CDR3 reads CASTPLAAYNEQFF. The CDR3 nucleotides are TGTGCCAGCACCCCACTAGCGGCCTACAATGAGCAGTTCTTC.

The chain combines TRBV11-1 with TRBJ1-1; a possible D gene is TRBD1 (5 bases). The V end lost 6 bases, the J end lost 2 bases, and 13 bases lay between the germline ends. The germline gives CDR1 SGHAT, CDR2 FQDESV (reference sequence). The CDR3 is made up of 14 amino acids. The CDR3: CASRPGLLNTEAFF. The CDR3 DNA follows: TGTGCCAGCAGACCGGGACTGCTAAACACTGAAGCTTTCTTT. Drawing the rest from reference TRBV11-1 and TRBJ1-1, the complete variable domain is EAEVAQSPRYKITEKSQAVAFWCDPISGHATLYWYRQILGQGPELLVQFQDESVVDDSQLPKDRFSAERLKGVDSTLKIQPAELGDSAMYLCASRPGLLNTEAFFGQGTRLTVV.

The chain couples TRBV5-6 to TRBJ1-5; 8 bases fit TRBD1. From germline, CDR1 is SGHDT and CDR2 YYEEEE. V was clipped by 1 base and J by 2 bases; unmatched bases: 2. The CDR3 spans 15 residues. CDR3 sequence: CASSLQDRGNQPQHF. The CDR3 nucleotides are TGTGCCAGCAGCTTGCAGGACAGGGGCAATCAGCCCCAGCATTTT. The full variable domain, in which reference TRBV5-6 and TRBJ1-5 provide the parts outside the CDR3, is DAGVTQSPTHLIKTRGQQVTLRCSPKSGHDTVSWYQQALGQGPQFIFQYYEEEERQRGNFPDRFSGHQFPNYSSELNVNALLLGDSALYLCASSLQDRGNQPQHFGDGTRLSIL.

The V and J genes are TRBV7-9 and TRBJ1-1; D remains ambiguous. Germline CDR1 and CDR2: SEHNR and FQNEAQ (reference sequence). V lost 5 bases to trimming and J lost 1 base, with 8 bases between them. The CDR3 loop spans 13 amino acids. The DNA of the CDR3 is TGTGCCAGCAGCCCCGAGGGGAACACTGAAGCTTTCTTT. It translates to CASSPEGNTEAFF.

This chain links TRBV7-2 with TRBJ2-3; 9 nucleotides align to TRBD2. V gave up 5 bases and J gave up 5 bases; unmatched junction bases: 17. This CDR3 contains 18 residues. Germline-derived CDR1 and CDR2 are SGHTA and FQGNSA. The CDR3 here is CASSRLALAGTAEDTQYF. Here the CDR3 DNA reads TGTGCCAGCAGCCGACTCGCGCTAGCGGGAACTGCGGAAGATACGCAGTATTTT.

The gene calls are TRBV6-1 and TRBJ2-3; possible D gene TRBD1, 5 bases. The CDR3 extends over 14 amino acids. Germline CDR1 MNHNS, CDR2 SASEGT. Trimming took 3 bases from V and 4 from J, leaving 11 bases between them. As DNA, the CDR3 is TGTGCCAGCAGTGACGTCAGGGTGGCAGATACGCAGTATTTT. Its protein product is CASSDVRVADTQYF.

V gene TRBV10-3 combines with J gene TRBJ2-5; possibly TRBD2 for D (5 bases). Germline CDR1 is ENHRY and CDR2 is SYGVKD. V was trimmed by 4 bases and J by 5 bases, leaving 11 bases between them. The CDR3 is made up of 13 amino acids. The DNA for the CDR3 is TGTGCCATCAGTGGTGGAGGTTCGGAGACCCAGTACTTC. This sequence encodes CAISGGGSETQYF.

V and J are TRBV19 and TRBJ2-7; 7 positions agree with TRBD1. The junction had 4 bases not matched to a gene; V was cut back by 5 bases and J by 6 bases. From germline, CDR1 is LNHDA and CDR2 SQIVND (reference sequence). CDR3 size: 12 residues. The CDR3 bases are TGTGCCAGTAGTTTCACAGGGGTCGAGCAGTACTTC. It specifies CASSFTGVEQYF.